The following is a TCR beta chain sequence with its context. Its binding antigen is unknown. Base qualities are missing; no much larger clone stands one base away. TCR repertoires of sorted CD4+ and CD8+ blood T cells from severe aplastic anemia patients and healthy subjects were deep-sequenced in the study. Ficoll-Paque density gradient centrifugation was used to isolate peripheral blood mononuclear cells. Before DNA was extracted, CD4+ and CD8+ T cells were sorted using either FACS or magnetic beads. The data belong to a study of CD8+CD57+ T cells in acquired aplastic anemia (dated by TCRdb to 2016 to 2018). Regarding the complete study: A mean of about 3.2 ug of DNA, ranging from roughly 0.19 to 27.4 ug, was extracted from sorted CD4+ and CD8+ cells.

The germline V gene sets CDR1 to SGHVS and CDR2 to FQNEAQ. Measured from the cysteine to the phenylalanine, the CDR3 is 16 residues long. CDR3 DNA is the only sequence kept; it has 48 bases, read in frame from the first base. From V the trimming removes 1 base and from J it removes 3 bases, while the gene matches leave 9 bases of the junction unaccounted for. Genomic DNA was used as template for profiling of TCR beta VDJ combinations and CDR3 sequences. An Illumina HiSeq 2000 was used for TCR repertoire sequencing. From the authors' description of their analysis: TRBV/TRBJ rearrangement plots, CDR3 size and DJ length profiles, and Simpson's diversity index were used to assess repertoires. The immunodominant clone was defined as the most abundant DNA sequence in deep sequencing data. CDR3 amino acid sequences were checked for sharing between subjects and were compared against published repertoires and the VDJdb database. TCRdb reran the public reads through fastp at Q25 and MiXCR, keeping productive beta chains. Identical CDR3 proteins give one entry, which carries the most common genes and DNA. Clone size and V and J calls follow TCRdb, not the original study. A total of more than 250,000 distinct CDR3 sequences appear in this sample, around three fifths of them only once. The ten most abundant clones make up 7% to 9% of the sample.

The full study reports these points: Approximately 31 CD8+ CDR3 sequences were found in both patients and controls but appeared to be highly expressed in patients and within the immunodominant clones of the patients. Between patients and healthy controls, no significant difference in CD8+ Simpson's diversity was found (P=0.060).

Sequencing used sorted CD4+, CD8+, or CD8+CD57+ T cells (not recorded which) from PBMCs. This clonotype was obtained from a human donor with severe aplastic anemia or a healthy control (not recorded which). The chain is encoded by TRBV7-8 joined to TRBJ2-7, and TRBD1 matches 7 of the central bases. DNA sequence: TGTGCCAGCAGCTTAGGTCTTCCGGGACAGCGCTACGAGCAGTACTTC. This is translated as CASSLGLPGQRYEQYF.